Below, 13 T cell receptor beta chains from the same sample are listed, as sequenced in a study of blood T cell repertoires in COVID-19. Clones were sequenced by immunoSEQ multiplex PCR, and TCRdb holds only the in-frame ones, with some missing. Counted here are 7,500 to 9,500 clones, roughly nine tenths occurring once; the ten biggest clones make up about 10%. What was sequenced was peripheral blood. The source is a man aged 55 to 70 with acute or convalescent COVID-19.

The chain combines TRBV18 with TRBJ2-2, with D possibly TRBD2 on 6 matching bases. V was shortened by 1 base and J by 6 bases, with 9 bases between the two germline ends. Germline values: CDR1 KGHSH, CDR2 LQKENI. The CDR3 has 14 amino acids. CDR3 in DNA: TGTGCCAGCTCACCACGTCCGGGGGCCGGGGAGCTGTTTTTT. Translating it yields CASSPRPGAGELFF.

This chain links TRBV15 with TRBJ2-3, with a weak D call TRBD2 (6 bases). The CDR3 contains 14 residues. V gave up 6 bases and J gave up 2 bases, with 12 bases separating them. Germline loops: CDR1 LNHNV, CDR2 YYDKDF (reference sequence). In DNA form, the CDR3 reads TGTGCCACCAGACCGGGACTTATCACAGATACGCAGTATTTT. As protein: CATRPGLITDTQYF.

The chain employs TRBV3-1 (or the pseudogene TRBV3-2) and TRBJ2-5; 11 bases fit TRBD2. Per the germline V gene, CDR1 is LGHDT and CDR2 is YNNKEL (reference sequence). The CDR3 consists of 15 residues. With 4 bases clipped from V and 5 bases from J, the junction kept 6 bases outside the gene matches. Here the CDR3 reads CASSPLAGGQETQYF. The CDR3 bases are TGTGCCAGCAGCCCATTAGCGGGGGGGCAGGAGACCCAGTACTTC.

V and J are TRBV6-6 and TRBJ1-6; maybe TRBD1 (5 bases). CDR1 and CDR2 from the germline V gene are MNHNY and SVGAGI (reference sequence). CDR3 size: 14 residues. V was clipped by 6 bases and J by 6 bases, with 12 bases between them. CDR3 sequence reads: CASRTQVANSPLHF. The CDR3 bases are TGTGCCAGCAGGACACAGGTCGCTAATTCACCCCTCCACTTT.

J is TRBJ1-2 and V is TRBV4-1, with D possibly TRBD1 on 5 matching bases. V was pared by 3 bases and J by 5 bases, with 25 bases between. Germline V gives CDR1 MGHRA, CDR2 YSYEKL. This CDR3 spans 18 amino acids. This CDR3 reads CASSQPLRLRRGEYGYTF. In nucleotides, the CDR3 is TGCGCCAGCAGCCAGCCCTTACGGTTACGGAGGGGAGAGTATGGCTACACCTTC.

V and J are TRBV2 and TRBJ1-1, with 11 nucleotides matching TRBD1. Germline lookup yields CDR1 SNHLY and CDR2 FYNNEI. The CDR3 extends over 12 amino acids. Germline trimming cut 11 bases from V and 6 bases from J; bases unmatched to any gene: 5. The CDR3 DNA follows: TGTGCCGGGAGGGACAGGGGGTCTGAAGCTTTCTTT. It encodes CAGRDRGSEAFF.

The chain uses TRBV7-9 and TRBJ2-7, with 9 bases aligning to TRBD1. CDR1 and CDR2 from the germline V gene are SEHNR and FQNEAQ (reference sequence). This CDR3 comprises 15 residues. Germline trimming cut 1 base from V and 1 base from J; bases unmatched to any gene: 2. In nucleotides, the CDR3 is TGTGCCAGCAGCTTAGGCGGGACAGGGTCCTACGAGCAGTACTTC. Its protein is CASSLGGTGSYEQYF.

CDR3 amino acids: CASSQDGAGIPYGYTF. The CDR3 region has the DNA TGTGCCAGCAGCCAAGATGGAGCAGGGATCCCCTATGGCTACACCTTC. The V gene is TRBV14, the J gene TRBJ1-2, with D maybe TRBD1 (5 bases). Germline-derived CDR1 and CDR2 are SGHDN and FVKESK. V lost 0 bases and J lost 4, with 15 bases in between. The CDR3 consists of 16 residues. The full variable domain, its missing parts supplied by reference TRBV14 and TRBJ1-2, is EAGVTQFPSHSVIEKGQTVTLRCDPISGHDNLYWYRRVMGKEIKFLLHFVKESKQDESGMPNNRFLAERTGGTYSTLKVQPAELEDSGVYFCASSQDGAGIPYGYTFGSGTRLTVV.

This clone was detected only once. J is TRBJ2-3 and V is TRBV5-1, with TRBD2 matching over 12 bases. CDR1 and CDR2 from the germline V gene are SGHRS and YFSETQ. The CDR3 covers 15 residues. The V and J ends lost 3 bases and 7 bases, in that order; junction bases with no gene match: 6. Here the CDR3 reads CASSSLAGGIYTQYF. CDR3 bases: TGCGCCAGCAGCTCGCTAGCGGGAGGGATATATACGCAGTATTTT.

CDR3 loop: CSVGPRDFTDTQYF. The CDR3 DNA follows: TGCAGCGTTGGGCCGAGGGACTTCACAGATACGCAGTATTTT. This rearrangement joins TRBV29-1 to TRBJ2-3; weak D call: TRBD2 (6 bases). CDR1 and CDR2 (germline): SQVTM, ANQGSEA. The CDR3 spans 14 residues. The V end lost 4 bases, the J end lost 2 bases, and 13 bases lay between the germline ends.

The chain recombines TRBV29-1 with TRBJ1-2, with TRBD1 identical over 9 bases. Germline CDR1 reads SQVTM; CDR2 reads ANQGSEA. CDR3 length equals 13 residues. V shed 5 bases, J shed 3 bases, and the junction held 4 bases outside the gene matches. CDR3 loop: CSVPDRGDYGYTF. DNA for the CDR3: TGCAGCGTTCCGGACAGGGGTGACTATGGCTACACCTTC.

This chain connects TRBV7-8 to TRBJ1-5, with a tentative D call TRBD1 (5 bases). This CDR3 is built from 18 residues. In germline, CDR1 is SGHVS, CDR2 FQNEAQ. V lost 4 bases and J lost 6, with 25 bases in between. The CDR3 coding sequence is TGTGCCAGCAGCTCGACCGGCGGTGGAAGGATAGGGGTTCAGCCCCAGCATTTT. This translates into CASSSTGGGRIGVQPQHF.

This clone was recorded only once. This may be a read error: a much more frequent sequence differs by one nucleotide. The same CDR3 arises from other DNA sequences in this sample as well. The rearrangement links TRBV6-5 to TRBJ1-2, with 9 bases that match TRBD1. Germline V lookup: CDR1 MNHEY, CDR2 SVGAGI. The V segment lost 2 bases and the J segment 8 bases; nucleotides outside the gene matches: 6. The CDR3 spans 14 residues. CDR3 residues: CASSYTGQGQGYTF. DNA of the CDR3: TGTGCCAGCAGTTACACCGGACAGGGGCAAGGCTACACCTTC.